The rows below give T cell receptor beta chains drawn from one sample of a study of shared T cell receptors in the human thymus. The data were produced by immunoSEQ multiplex PCR, yet TCRdb's version contains in-frame clones alone and is incomplete. The table lists approximately 400,000 clones, more than 85% of them singletons. The specimen was thymocytes. The receptors were sampled from a human donor. Both conserved end residues are part of each CDR3. The D gene is left open where the match is weak. The size field is filled for only some rows; it gives once, few, many or a size class.

size	V	length	D	J	DNA	CDR3
.	TRBV28	15	TRBD2	TRBJ2-7	TGTGCCAGCAACCTCGGCGGGAGTCCTCCCTACGAGCAGTACTTC	CASNLGGSPPYEQYF
.	TRBV19	19	TRBD2	TRBJ2-2	TGTGCCAGTAGTATTGATCGTCTAGCGGAACACGCGAACACCGGGGAGCTGTTTTTT	CASSIDRLAEHANTGELFF
.	TRBV28	13	TRBD1	TRBJ1-2	TGTGCCAGCTATGGGACAGGGGGTCATGGCTACACCTTC	CASYGTGGHGYTF
.	TRBV11-3	14	.	TRBJ1-3	TGTGCCAGCAGCTTAGGTTGCTCTGGAAACACCATATATTTT	CASSLGCSGNTIYF
.	TRBV29-1	14	TRBD1	TRBJ2-1	TGCAGCGCGGCAGACAGGGGACGGCTCAATGAGCAGTTCTTC	CSAADRGRLNEQFF
.	TRBV27	13	.	TRBJ2-7	TGTGCCAGCAGTTGGTCAGGGGAGGTCGAGCAGTACTTC	CASSWSGEVEQYF
.	TRBV28	14	.	TRBJ2-7	TGTGCCAGCACCCAGGGGAGGGGGTCCTACGAGCAGTACTTC	CASTQGRGSYEQYF
.	TRBV30	16	.	TRBJ1-5	TGTGCCTGGAGTGTACGGGGCGGCCTTAGCAATCAGCCCCAGCATTTT	CAWSVRGGLSNQPQHF
.	TRBV6-1	14	TRBD1	TRBJ1-2	TGTGCCAGCAGTCAAACAGGGGGCGGCTATGGCTACACCTTC	CASSQTGGGYGYTF
.	TRBV5-1	13	.	TRBJ2-5	TGCGCCAGCAGCCCCTTGTACCAAGAGACCCAGTACTTC	CASSPLYQETQYF
.	TRBV5-4	18	.	TRBJ1-5	TGTGCCAGCAGCTTGCGGGCCCGAGGGTTCTATAGCAATCAGCCCCAGCATTTT	CASSLRARGFYSNQPQHF
.	TRBV30	12	.	TRBJ1-2	TGTGCCTGGAAACAGGGTGCCTATGGCTACACCTTC	CAWKQGAYGYTF
.	TRBV28	19	.	TRBJ1-4	TGTGCCAGCAGTTCAAGGTCCAGGGGTGTGTGTGGAACTAATGAAAAACTGTTTTTT	CASSSRSRGVCGTNEKLFF
.	TRBV5-4	14	.	TRBJ2-5	TGTGCCAGCAGGCGACGGGGGATTGAAGAGACCCAGTACTTC	CASRRRGIEETQYF
.	TRBV27	16	.	TRBJ2-3	TGTGCCAGCAGTTTATCGCCCGGTAGCCGGACAGATACGCAGTATTTT	CASSLSPGSRTDTQYF
once	TRBV28	17	TRBD2	TRBJ2-3	TGTGCCAGTGACCCGGGATCTAGCGGGGTTTACACAGATACGCAGTATTTT	CASDPGSSGVYTDTQYF
.	TRBV11-2	15	TRBD1	TRBJ1-4	TGTGCCAGCAGCTTAGGGGACAGGGAGGAGGCAAAACTGTTTTTT	CASSLGDREEAKLFF
.	TRBV6-5	12	.	TRBJ1-1	TGTGCCTGCCACCGGACGAACACTGAAGCTTTCTTT	CACHRTNTEAFF
.	TRBV30	14	.	TRBJ2-4	TGTGCCTGGAGGGACCTTGAAGCCAAAAACATTCAGTACTTC	CAWRDLEAKNIQYF
.	TRBV2	13	.	TRBJ2-1	TGTGCCAGCAGCTACGAGAAGGACAATGAGCAGTTCTTC	CASSYEKDNEQFF
few	TRBV2	15	.	TRBJ1-2	TGTGCCAGCAGTGCGAGGGGCGCTTTGGACTATGGCTACACCTTC	CASSARGALDYGYTF
few	TRBV6-5	14	.	TRBJ1-2	TGTGCCAGCAGTTACGAGGGGGCTAACTATGGCTACACCTTC	CASSYEGANYGYTF
.	TRBV19	12	TRBD1	TRBJ2-5	TGTGCCATCTCCGGGACAGAGGAGACCCAGTACTTC	CAISGTEETQYF
.	TRBV5-1	15	TRBD2	TRBJ2-7	TGCGCCAGCAGTTCCCCTAAGGGAGGGAAATACGAGCAGTACTTC	CASSSPKGGKYEQYF
.	TRBV15	16	.	TRBJ2-7	TGTGCCACCAGCAGAGATAAGGGGTACGGCTCCTACGAGCAGTACTTC	CATSRDKGYGSYEQYF